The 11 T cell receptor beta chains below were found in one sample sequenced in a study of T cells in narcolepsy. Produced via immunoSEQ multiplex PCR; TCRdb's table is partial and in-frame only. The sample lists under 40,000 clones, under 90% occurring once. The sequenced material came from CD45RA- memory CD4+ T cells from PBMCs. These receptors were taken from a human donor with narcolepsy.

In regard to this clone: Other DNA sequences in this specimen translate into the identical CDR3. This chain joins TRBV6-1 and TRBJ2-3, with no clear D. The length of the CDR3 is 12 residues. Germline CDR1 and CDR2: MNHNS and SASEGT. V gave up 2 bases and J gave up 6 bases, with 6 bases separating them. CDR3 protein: CASSEFADTQYF. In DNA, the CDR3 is TGTGCCAGCAGTGAATTTGCGGATACGCAGTATTTT.

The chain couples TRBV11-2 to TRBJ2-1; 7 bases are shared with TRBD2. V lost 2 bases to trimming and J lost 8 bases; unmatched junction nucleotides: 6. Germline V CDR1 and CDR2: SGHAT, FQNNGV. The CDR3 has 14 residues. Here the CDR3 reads CASSLNGGYDEQFF. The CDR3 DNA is TGTGCCAGCAGCTTAAACGGGGGGTACGATGAGCAGTTCTTC. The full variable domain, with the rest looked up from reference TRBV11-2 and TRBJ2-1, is EAGVAQSPRYKIIEKRQSVAFWCNPISGHATLYWYQQILGQGPKLLIQFQNNGVVDDSQLPKDRFSAERLKGVDSTLKIQPAKLEDSAVYLCASSLNGGYDEQFFGPGTRLTVL.

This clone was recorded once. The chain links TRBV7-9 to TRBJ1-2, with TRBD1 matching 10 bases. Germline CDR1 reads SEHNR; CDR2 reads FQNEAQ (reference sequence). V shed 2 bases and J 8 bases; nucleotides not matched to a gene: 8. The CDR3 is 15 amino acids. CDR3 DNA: TGTGCCAGCAGCTTACCCTTCGGACAGGGGGAAGGCTACACCTTC. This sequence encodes CASSLPFGQGEGYTF.

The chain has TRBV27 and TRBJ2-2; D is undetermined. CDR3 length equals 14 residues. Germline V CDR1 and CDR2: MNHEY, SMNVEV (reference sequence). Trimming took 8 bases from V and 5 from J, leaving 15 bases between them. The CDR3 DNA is TGTGCCAGCGTTATAGGAAGGAGTACCGGGGAGCTGTTTTTT. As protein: CASVIGRSTGELFF.

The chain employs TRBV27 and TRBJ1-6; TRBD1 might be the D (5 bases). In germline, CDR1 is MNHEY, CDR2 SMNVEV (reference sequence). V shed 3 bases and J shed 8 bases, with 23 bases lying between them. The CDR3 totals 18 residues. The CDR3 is CASSFLRGSRFGDSPLHF. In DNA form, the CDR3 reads TGTGCCAGCAGTTTCCTGAGGGGCTCACGTTTCGGGGATTCACCCCTCCACTTT.

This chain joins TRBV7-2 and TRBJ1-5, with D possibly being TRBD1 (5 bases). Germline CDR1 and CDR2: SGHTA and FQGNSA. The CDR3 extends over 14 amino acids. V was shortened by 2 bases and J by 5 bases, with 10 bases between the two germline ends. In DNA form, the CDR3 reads TGTGCCAGCAGCTTACCAGGGTCCCATCAGCCCCAGCATTTT. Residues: CASSLPGSHQPQHF.

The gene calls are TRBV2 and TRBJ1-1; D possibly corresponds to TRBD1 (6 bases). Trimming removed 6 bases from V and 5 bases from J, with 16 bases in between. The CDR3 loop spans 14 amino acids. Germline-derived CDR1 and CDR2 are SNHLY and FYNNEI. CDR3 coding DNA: TGTGCCAGCAGCATCGCCGGGGGCCCGACTGAAGCTTTCTTT. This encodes CASSIAGGPTEAFF.

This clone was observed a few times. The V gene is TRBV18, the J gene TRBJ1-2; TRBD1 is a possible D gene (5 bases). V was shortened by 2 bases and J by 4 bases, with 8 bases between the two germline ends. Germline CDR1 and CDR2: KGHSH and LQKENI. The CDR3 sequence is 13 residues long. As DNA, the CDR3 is TGTGCCAGCTCACCAGACAGCCGCTATGGCTACACCTTC. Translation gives CASSPDSRYGYTF.

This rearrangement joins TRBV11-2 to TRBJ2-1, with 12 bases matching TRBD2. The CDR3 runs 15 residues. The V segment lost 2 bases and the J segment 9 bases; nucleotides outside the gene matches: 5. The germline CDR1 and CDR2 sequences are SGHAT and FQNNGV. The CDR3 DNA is TGTGCCAGCAGCTTACTAGCGGGGGGGCCGGTTGAGCAGTTCTTC. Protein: CASSLLAGGPVEQFF.

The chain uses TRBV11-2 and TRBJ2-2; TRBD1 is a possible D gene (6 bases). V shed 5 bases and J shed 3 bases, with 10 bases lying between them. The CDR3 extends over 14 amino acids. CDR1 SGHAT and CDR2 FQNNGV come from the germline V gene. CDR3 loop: CASSLGQHTGELFF. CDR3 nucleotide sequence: TGTGCCAGCAGCCTAGGACAGCACACCGGGGAGCTGTTTTTT.

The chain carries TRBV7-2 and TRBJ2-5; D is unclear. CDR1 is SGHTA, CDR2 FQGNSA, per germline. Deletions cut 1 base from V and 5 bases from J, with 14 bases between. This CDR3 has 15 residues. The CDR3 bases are TGTGCCAGCAGCTTAGAAACTCCCCGCTGGGAGACCCAGTACTTC. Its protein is CASSLETPRWETQYF.